The 15 T cell receptor beta chains presented below share a single source sample, sequenced in a study of vaccination effects on CD4 cells after COVID-19. Libraries were prepared by immunoSEQ multiplex PCR; TCRdb keeps only in-frame clonotypes and omits some of them. The sample has roughly 24,000 clones; roughly 73% are singletons. Using viral peptide pools, the ViraFEST assay grew out antigen-specific CD4+ T cells prior to sequencing. It was after nine to eleven days of culture that CD4+ T cells were isolated. The vaccine given was either BNT162b2 or mRNA-1273, in two doses. For these TCRs, the target antigens are not known. The sequenced sample was CD4+ T cells from PBMCs cultured with HCoV-NL63 spike peptides, obtained after COVID-19 vaccination. The source of these receptors is a human donor who received a COVID-19 vaccine.

This chain joins TRBV18 and TRBJ2-2; perhaps TRBD2 as D (6 bases). Deletions cut 5 bases from V and 0 bases from J, with 13 bases between. This CDR3 contains 16 residues. Germline CDR1 and CDR2: KGHSH and LQKENI. CDR3 coding DNA: TGTGCCAGCTCAACGTTCGGGGGATCGAACACCGGGGAGCTGTTTTTT. Translation gives CASSTFGGSNTGELFF.

The chain employs TRBV5-1 and TRBJ2-1; 10 nucleotides line up with TRBD1. CDR1 SGHRS and CDR2 YFSETQ come from the germline V gene. Trimming removed 6 bases from V and 2 bases from J; junction bases left unmatched: 8. This CDR3 contains 16 residues. The DNA of the CDR3 is TGCGCCAGCACCTCCGGGGACAGGGGTACCTACAATGAGCAGTTCTTC. This encodes CASTSGDRGTYNEQFF.

This clone was detected once. This chain uses TRBV19 with TRBJ1-5; D gene ambiguous. This CDR3 comprises 15 residues. Germline lookup yields CDR1 LNHDA and CDR2 SQIVND (reference sequence). Trimming cost V 5 bases and J 2 bases, with 13 bases left between them. CDR3 sequence reads: CASSPTWTGNQPQHF. The CDR3 DNA sequence: TGTGCCAGTAGTCCCACCTGGACCGGCAATCAGCCCCAGCATTTT.

The chain joins TRBV30 to TRBJ2-3, with 11 bases that match TRBD2. V gave up 1 base and J gave up 1 base; unmatched junction bases: 1. This CDR3 is 15 amino acids long. Germline-derived CDR1 and CDR2 are GTSNPN and SVGIG (reference sequence). The CDR3 region has the DNA TGTGCCTGGAGTGAGGGACTAGCGGGCACAGATACGCAGTATTTT. Its protein product is CAWSEGLAGTDTQYF.

The chain recombines TRBV6-6 with TRBJ1-4, with D possibly being TRBD1 (5 bases). CDR1 and CDR2 (germline): MNHNY, SVGAGI (reference sequence). V gave up 6 bases and J gave up 6 bases, with 11 bases separating them. The CDR3 loop spans 13 amino acids. CDR3 loop: CASSGGWDEKLFF. CDR3 in DNA: TGTGCCAGCAGCGGGGGATGGGATGAAAAACTGTTTTTT.

This chain joins TRBV2 and TRBJ2-3; 8 nucleotides agree with TRBD2. The germline V gene encodes CDR1 SNHLY and CDR2 FYNNEI. Unmatched junction bases numbered 8, after V lost 4 bases and J lost 5 bases. The CDR3 is 15 amino acids. CDR3 loop: CASSGTGGPVDTQYF. The CDR3 nucleotides are TGTGCCAGCAGTGGGACGGGAGGGCCCGTAGATACGCAGTATTTT.

The chain uses TRBV5-6 and TRBJ2-5, with 7 bases matching TRBD2. V dropped 4 bases and J dropped 5; count of bases not matched to a gene: 5. The V gene's germline CDR1 is SGHDT and CDR2 YYEEEE. The CDR3 is made up of 13 amino acids. The chain's CDR3 is CASSPGGVETQYF. CDR3 bases: TGTGCCAGCAGCCCTGGGGGGGTGGAGACCCAGTACTTC. Full variable domain (rest looked up from reference TRBV5-6 and TRBJ2-5): DAGVTQSPTHLIKTRGQQVTLRCSPKSGHDTVSWYQQALGQGPQFIFQYYEEEERQRGNFPDRFSGHQFPNYSSELNVNALLLGDSALYLCASSPGGVETQYFGPGTRLLVL.

This clone was seen a few times. The chain has TRBV6-2 or TRBV6-3 and TRBJ2-1; 11 bases agree with TRBD2. The J segment lost 8 bases and the V segment lost 6 bases, leaving 9 bases of the junction unmatched. From germline, CDR1 is MNHEY and CDR2 SVGEGT. The CDR3 is made up of 15 amino acids. DNA of the CDR3: TGTGCCAGCAGCCATACTAGCGGGAGTTACGATGAGCAGTTCTTC. It translates to CASSHTSGSYDEQFF.

This clone was counted a single time. This chain links TRBV7-9 with TRBJ2-7, with D possibly called TRBD1 or TRBD2 (6 bases each). This CDR3 is 14 amino acids long. Deletions cut 5 bases from V and 0 bases from J, with 11 bases between. The germline gives CDR1 SEHNR, CDR2 FQNEAQ (reference sequence). CDR3 in DNA: TGTGCCAGCAGCCTCTCGGGGGCCTCCTACGAGCAGTACTTC. Protein sequence: CASSLSGASYEQYF.

The rearrangement links TRBV27 to TRBJ2-5; 8 bases agree with TRBD2. The CDR3 consists of 13 residues. Germline V lookup: CDR1 MNHEY, CDR2 SMNVEV (reference sequence). The J segment lost 4 bases and the V segment lost 11 bases, leaving 9 bases of the junction unmatched. CDR3 sequence reads: CAAKPSGRETQYF. The CDR3 nucleotides are TGTGCCGCCAAACCTAGCGGGCGAGAGACCCAGTACTTC.

The CDR3 coding sequence is TGTGCCAGCAGCGTTCTGACAGAGGCCAATTCACCCCTCCACTTT. It specifies CASSVLTEANSPLHF. The chain uses TRBV9 and TRBJ1-6, with a possible D match to TRBD1 (5 bases). V was trimmed by 2 bases and J by 7 bases, leaving 13 bases between them. Per the germline V gene, CDR1 is SGDLS and CDR2 is YYNGEE. The CDR3 spans 15 residues.

The J gene is TRBJ1-2, the V gene TRBV30; possibly TRBD1 for D (5 bases). The CDR3 has 16 amino acids. Germline V gives CDR1 GTSNPN, CDR2 SVGIG (reference sequence). Trimming took off 5 bases at V and 6 bases at J, with 25 bases between the two ends. CDR3 sequence (DNA): TGTGCCTGGGGCACGATTACGCTGAGGGGAATCCATGGCTACACCTTC. This codes for CAWGTITLRGIHGYTF.

The chain joins TRBV30 to TRBJ1-6; D ambiguous. This CDR3 comprises 13 residues. Trimming pared 4 bases from V and 10 bases from J, leaving 14 bases between. Germline-derived CDR1 and CDR2 are GTSNPN and SVGIG (reference sequence). CDR3 loop: CAWNTLLGSPLHF. In DNA form, the CDR3 reads TGTGCCTGGAACACCCTACTGGGGTCACCCCTCCACTTT.

The chain recombines TRBV30 with TRBJ1-3; D is unresolved. The CDR3 is made up of 15 amino acids. V lost 0 bases and J 5 bases, leaving 14 bases between the germline ends. CDR1 is GTSNPN, CDR2 SVGIG, per germline (reference sequence). The CDR3 bases are TGTGCCTGGAGTGTAGTTGGGAATAGACGAAACACCATATATTTT. Its protein is CAWSVVGNRRNTIYF.

About this clone: The identical CDR3 is also encoded by other nucleotide sequences in the sample. The DNA of the CDR3 is TGTGCCACCAGCAGAGATACGGGGGCGCGGACAGATACGCAGTATTTT. Encoded protein: CATSRDTGARTDTQYF. The chain combines TRBV15 with TRBJ2-3; tentatively, D is TRBD1 or TRBD2 (6 bases each). CDR1 and CDR2 from the germline V gene are LNHNV and YYDKDF (reference sequence). Trimming took off 0 bases at V and 3 bases at J, with 13 bases between the two ends. This CDR3 spans 16 amino acids.